The source of this T cell receptor (beta chain) is a study of shared clonotypes between healthy human individuals (dated by TCRdb to 2019 to 2021). As for the study more broadly: The cohort included a few men and a couple of women between 18 and 49 years of age. For each donor, CD4 naive and CD4 memory were each run on three plates, CD8 naive on two plates, and CD8 memory on one plate. To estimate repertoire size and how much clonotype sharing occurs between individuals, the study deeply sequenced the blood TCR repertoires of several healthy adults. To increase sequencing depth and limit assay-specific biases, TCR repertoire library preparation and sequencing were carried out by different laboratories using diverse techniques. Each donor's leukapheresis produced roughly between roughly 0.85 and 9 billion PBMCs.

Healthy HIV-negative adults with no recently reported acute infections or vaccinations were included as donors. Only Caucasian adults living in Nashville, Tennessee, USA were represented among the donors. CD4+ T cells were enriched through magnetic negative selection, after which naive cells were positively selected on CD45RA and the remaining negative fraction served as the memory subset. After blood collection by leukapheresis, PBMCs were isolated using Ficoll-Histopaque density gradient centrifugation and then cryopreserved in the vapor phase of liquid nitrogen. Analytical flow cytometry was used to check the purity and quantity of each magnetically sorted T cell population. Each sorted fraction had its genomic DNA isolated and then quantified by UV absorbance on a Nanodrop 2000c. What the authors observed across the whole study: Estimated clonotype richness was generally larger for naive than for memory subsets. Even with the large sequencing depth, rarefaction of the sorted-subset datasets indicated that sequencing was incomplete. Higher generation probabilities were observed for clonotypes shared by all four sorted-subset donors than for non-shared clonotypes. Sampling was limited to blood, and TCR repertoires in tissue likely differ from TCR repertoires in blood. Because the study included only a small number of donors, the genetic and exposure-history diversity represented was limited. Based on pairwise subsampling, the degree of clonotype sharing among donors was expected to be affected by sequencing depth. Across a few donors, approximately 5% of naive CD4, roughly 3.5% of naive CD8, under 2.5% of memory CD4, and 0.4% of memory CD8 clonotypes were shared.

From its cysteine to its phenylalanine, the CDR3 spans 11 amino acids. Kept here is only the CDR3 DNA, which spans 33 bases and is read in frame from base 1. V and J lose 0 bases and 8 bases, and a span of 7 bases separates them. Reading the germline V gene (reference sequence) gives CDR1 GTSNPN and CDR2 SVGIG. Using the deep immunoSEQ assay, TCR CDR3 regions were amplified from genomic DNA by multiplex PCR. Genomic DNA extracted from each cell subset was distributed evenly over all wells of several immunoSEQ 96-well plates, and each plate served as one replicate. For sorted subsets, each replicate PCR was loaded with approximately 0.2 ug genomic DNA, equivalent to about 30,000 T cell genomes. Purified libraries were quantified with a Qubit 3.0 fluorometer, sized on a Bioanalyzer 2100, and re-quantified with the KAPA Library Quantification kit. Each immunoSEQ 96-well plate was sequenced on its own single-read 150-cycle Illumina NextSeq 550 flow cell. For the original study's pipeline: Because the immunoSEQ output included only junctional sequences and no quality scores, the filtering could not be the same as the filtering used for full-length reads. Sequences were annotated with PyIR, a Python wrapper for IgBLAST v1.9, and V/J genes and CDR3 were assigned using IMGT germline references. Reads were removed for weak V/J assignments (E-value above 1e-6), missing CDR3, stop codons, out-of-frame junctions, or ambiguous translated residues. V3J clonotypes were defined as sequences sharing an identical inferred V gene, J gene, and CDR3 amino acid sequence. Percentage overlap between repertoires was computed as shared unique clonotypes divided by the size of the smaller repertoire. Richness of each repertoire was evaluated using RTK rarefaction, the Chao1 estimator, and Recon v2.1 estimates of unobserved clonotypes. Generation probabilities were computed with OLGA for all TCRbeta clonotypes obtained by the gDNA method from several donors. What TCRdb holds here is the immuneACCESS table cut down to in-frame rearrangements. Part of the clones is not present; checked against another copy, under half of the missing clones reflect an unresolved V gene, and the others are unexplained. The V and J calls and the clone size are those of that table, but D and trimming were determined from the DNA. Recorded for this sample are about 2.3 million clones; 85% to 95% of them occurred a single time. The ten most abundant clones make up 0.3% to 0.4% of the sample.

In its sample, this clone was seen a few times. No cognate antigen has been identified for it. Within one base of it there is no much larger clone, and no base qualities were kept. Other nucleotide sequences from this sample produce the same CDR3. The clonotype was recovered from a man between 18 and 35 years old in good health. Some clones in this sample may be carry-over from other donors' samples. The sequencing input was naive CD4+ T cells from PBMCs. Interpreted using the paper, the cell subset or site label stands for: CD45RA+ positively selected. The sequence joins TRBV30 to TRBJ1-1, and the D gene may be TRBD1, 6 bases matching. The CDR3 reads CAWSVQGEAFF. The nucleotide sequence is TGTGCCTGGAGTGTACAGGGCGAAGCTTTCTTT.